The entry below describes one T cell receptor (beta chain). Its antigen is not identified. The definition of stable Graves' hyperthyroidism was no ophthalmopathy progression within 18 months. Among the patients, aged 18 to 65, hyperthyroidism was newly diagnosed and had lasted under 2 months. This record belongs to a study of T cells in Graves' hyperthyroidism and ophthalmopathy. Looking at the study overall: Specimen type is peripheral blood, collected at initial diagnosis prior to any treatment.

Regions amplified from RNA transcripts were the TCR beta CDR3 regions. TCR CDR3 underwent first-round RT-PCR with the HTBI primer set. TCRdb re-called the multiplex PCR reads with MiXCR, one entry per CDR3 protein. Here the sample spans some 510,000 distinct CDR3 sequences, 20% being singletons. Whole-study results and caveats: The model predicted ophthalmopathy a median roughly 6.3 months before onset.

The CDR3 covers 16 residues. Trimming took 0 bases from V and 8 from J; bases not matched to a gene: 8. Germline-derived CDR1 and CDR2 are SGHKS and YYEKEE (reference sequence). The gene calls are TRBV5-5 and TRBJ1-5; the match to TRBD1 covers 10 bases. The source is a man in his late teens or twenties with Graves' hyperthyroidism. Sequencing used blood. In nucleotides, the CDR3 is TGTGCCAGCAGCTTGGAGGAGACAGGGGGCAGGGAGCCCCAGCATTTT. This encodes CASSLEETGGREPQHF.